Presented here are 32 T cell receptor beta chains from one specimen sequenced in a study of blood T cells in healthy people across ages (dated by TCRdb to between 2015 and 2016). Libraries were built with 5' RACE. Sequencing relied on an Illumina HiSeq 2500. The second PCR ran for roughly 7 to 12 cycles and used a J-beta primer mix along with a sample-barcoded 5' primer. TCRdb trimmed the raw reads at Q25, called clones with MiXCR and kept productive beta chains. Each entry is one CDR3 protein sequence, shown with its most common DNA and genes. This sample lists 750,000 to 950,000 distinct CDR3 sequences; 25% to 35% were detected once. The top ten hold roughly 10% of the sample. In addition, the sample was reused for a study of T cells of mothers and their children.

The sequenced sample consisted of blood. All receptors come from a woman aged 40 to 50 in good health.

This clonotype was seen a few times. The V and J genes are TRBV28 and TRBJ2-2; perhaps D is TRBD1 or TRBD2 (6 bases each). The V gene lost 5 bases and the J gene lost 5 bases, with 15 bases spanning the gap. This CDR3 comprises 15 residues. The V gene's germline CDR1 is MDHEN and CDR2 SYDVKM. In DNA, the CDR3 is TGTGCCAGCAGTCCCAGGGGACTCCAGACCGGGGAGCTGTTTTTT. Translation: CASSPRGLQTGELFF.

This clonotype has just a few counts. The gene calls are TRBV20-1 and TRBJ1-5; TRBD1 might be the D (6 bases). Germline V lookup: CDR1 DFQATT, CDR2 SNEGSKA (reference sequence). Between the trimmed V and J ends, which lost 4 bases and 0 bases, there was a span of 19 bases. The CDR3 has 17 amino acids. CDR3 sequence: CSAITLGQLTSNQPQHF. CDR3 nucleotides: TGCAGTGCTATAACCCTCGGACAGCTTACTAGCAATCAGCCCCAGCATTTT.

The sample holds many counts of this clonotype. The chain joins TRBV7-2 to TRBJ1-2; 7 bases map to TRBD1. This CDR3 has 15 amino acids. The trim removed 1 base at V and 8 bases at J, leaving 10 bases unmatched. Looked up from germline, CDR1 is SGHTA and CDR2 is FQGNSA. CDR3 in DNA: TGTGCCAGCAGCTTAGATGGGCAGGGGGTTATGGGCTACACCTTC. Residues: CASSLDGQGVMGYTF.

The V call is TRBV4-1, the J call TRBJ1-5; D is unresolved. Trimming removed 0 bases at V and 5 bases at J, with 14 bases between. This CDR3 contains 16 residues. CDR1 is MGHRA, CDR2 YSYEKL, per germline. The CDR3 region has the DNA TGCGCCAGCAGCCAAGAAGGAGGGCAGGCCTATCAGCCCCAGCATTTT. Translating it yields CASSQEGGQAYQPQHF.

This clonotype turned up a few times. The CDR3 DNA follows: TGTGCCAGCAGTCCCGTGACAGGGGGATACAATGAGCAGTTCTTC. It encodes CASSPVTGGYNEQFF. This chain uses TRBV27 with TRBJ2-1; 9 bases are a match to TRBD1. The CDR3 runs to 15 residues. CDR1 and CDR2 (germline): MNHEY, SMNVEV (reference sequence). With V trimmed by 5 bases and J by 4 bases, 6 bases remained unmatched.

This chain's CDR3 is CASTLENTQYF. Written as DNA, the CDR3 is TGTGCCAGCACCCTTGAAAATACGCAGTATTTT. V usage is TRBV12-3 or TRBV12-4 and J usage is TRBJ2-3, with D uncertain. The CDR3 is made up of 11 amino acids. The ends were cut back, 7 bases at V and 7 bases at J, with 9 bases in the middle.

The chain combines TRBV4-1 with TRBJ2-3; 7 positions agree with TRBD1. CDR1 MGHRA and CDR2 YSYEKL come from the germline V gene. The CDR3 has 18 amino acids. V was clipped by 0 bases and J by 3 bases; unmatched bases: 12. CDR3 nucleotide sequence: TGCGCCAGCAGCCAAGATGGGTCAGACAGGGTCGATACAGATACGCAGTATTTT. This encodes CASSQDGSDRVDTDTQYF.

This clonotype was recorded a few times. The CDR3 nucleotides are TGTGCCAGCAGTGGTCTGATGGAGACCCAGTACTTC. This translates into CASSGLMETQYF. V usage is TRBV6-1 and J usage is TRBJ2-5; the D is unclear. The V end lost 4 bases, the J end lost 5 bases, and 8 bases lay between the germline ends. CDR1 is MNHNS and CDR2 is SASEGT in the germline V gene. The CDR3 is 12 residues long.

This clonotype appeared many times. The V and J genes are TRBV7-3 and TRBJ2-1; 10 positions match TRBD1. With 4 bases clipped from V and 7 bases from J, the junction kept 7 bases outside the gene matches. The CDR3 has 15 residues. CDR1 is SGHTA and CDR2 is FQGTGA in the germline V gene. CDR3 nucleotide sequence: TGTGCCAGCAGCTCTGGACAGGGGGAATCAAATGAGCAGTTCTTC. Its protein product is CASSSGQGESNEQFF.

This clonotype has just a few counts. With a much larger clone just one base away, this may be a read error. The V gene is TRBV28, the J gene TRBJ2-1; D is undetermined. The germline V gene encodes CDR1 MDHEN and CDR2 SYDVKM. V was pared by 2 bases and J by 12 bases, with 11 bases between. The CDR3 loop spans 12 amino acids. CDR3 nucleotide sequence: TGTGCCAGCAGTTTACCAACCGTTGCGCAGTTCTTC. It codes for CASSLPTVAQFF.

This clonotype was counted between two and nine times. This may stem from a read error, because a much larger clone lies one nucleotide away. J is TRBJ1-5 and V is TRBV6-6; D gene uncertain. Trimming pared 7 bases from V and 6 bases from J, leaving 19 bases between. CDR3 length equals 15 residues. In germline, CDR1 is MNHNY, CDR2 SVGAGI (reference sequence). CDR3 sequence reads: CASTGLDPRCQPQHF. Written as DNA, the CDR3 is TGTGCCAGCACGGGCCTGGACCCCAGGTGTCAGCCCCAGCATTTT.

This clonotype was counted between two and nine times. This chain joins TRBV9 and TRBJ2-3, with 8 bases fitting TRBD2. Germline-derived CDR1 and CDR2 are SGDLS and YYNGEE. This CDR3 contains 16 residues. The V and J ends lost 0 bases and 0 bases, in that order; junction bases with no gene match: 3. CDR3 amino acids: CASSVVAGPSTDTQYF. CDR3 nucleotide sequence: TGTGCCAGCAGCGTAGTAGCGGGGCCCAGCACAGATACGCAGTATTTT.

This clonotype was seen repeatedly, ten times or more. V and J are TRBV3-1 and TRBJ2-5, with D possibly being TRBD1 (5 bases). The germline gives CDR1 LGHDT, CDR2 YNNKEL (reference sequence). The CDR3 has 15 residues. With 0 bases removed from V and 6 bases from J, the gap between germline ends came to 14 bases. CDR3 bases: TGTGCCAGCAGCCAAGATCGGGTCAGGGTGAAGACCCAGTACTTC. It codes for CASSQDRVRVKTQYF.

The rearrangement links TRBV27 to TRBJ2-1, with a weak D call TRBD1 (7 bases). Trimming left V 6 bases short and J 6 bases short, with 12 bases between. This CDR3 has 13 residues. Germline V gene sequence: CDR1 MNHEY, CDR2 SMNVEV (reference sequence). CDR3 loop: CASRRQGGNEQFF. Here the CDR3 DNA reads TGTGCCAGCAGGAGACAGGGAGGCAATGAGCAGTTCTTC.

The V and J genes are TRBV20-1 and TRBJ2-5; possible D gene TRBD2, 5 bases. Between the trimmed V and J ends, which lost 6 bases and 0 bases, there was a span of 17 bases. Germline V gene data show CDR1 as DFQATT and CDR2 as SNEGSKA (reference sequence). There are 15 residues in the CDR3. The CDR3 coding sequence is TGCAGTGCCCCATTGGCGGAGGCGTACCAAGAGACCCAGTACTTC. Protein product: CSAPLAEAYQETQYF.

This clonotype was detected many times. The chain joins TRBV6-5 to TRBJ2-5; no clear D gene. The V gene's germline CDR1 is MNHEY and CDR2 SVGAGI. V gave up 0 bases and J gave up 1 base, with 15 bases separating them. The CDR3 has 17 residues. CDR3 loop: CASSYSWESNFQETQYF. The CDR3 coding sequence is TGTGCCAGCAGTTACTCTTGGGAAAGTAACTTCCAAGAGACCCAGTACTTC.

This clonotype was found a few times. The genes are TRBV5-1 and TRBJ1-4; D not certain. The CDR3 is 14 residues long. Trimming pared 0 bases from V and 8 bases from J, leaving 11 bases between. Germline assignment: CDR1 SGHRS and CDR2 YFSETQ. The CDR3 DNA reads TGCGCCAGCAGCTTGGAAGGGTTTCCAGAAAAACTGTTTTTT. Translated, it gives CASSLEGFPEKLFF.

The V gene is TRBV9, the J gene TRBJ1-3; no firm D call. Germline V CDR1 and CDR2: SGDLS, YYNGEE. Trimming took off 0 bases at V and 2 bases at J, with 9 bases between the two ends. This CDR3 has 15 residues. The CDR3 reads CASSVDLLAGNTIYF. The CDR3 region has the DNA TGTGCCAGCAGCGTAGATCTCCTGGCTGGAAACACCATATATTTT.

In this sample, this clonotype turned up a few times. With a much larger clone just one base away, this may be a read error. The chain combines TRBV15 with TRBJ2-5; D gene unclear. The CDR3 sequence is 13 residues long. Trimming cost V 4 bases and J 11 bases, with 17 bases left between them. In germline, CDR1 is LNHNV, CDR2 YYDKDF (reference sequence). CDR3: CATSNTENNEQYF. The CDR3 bases are TGTGCCACCAGCAATACAGAGAACAATGAGCAGTACTTC. Full variable domain (remainder filled in from reference TRBV15 and TRBJ2-5): DAMVIQNPRYQVTQFGKPVTLSCSQTLNHNVMYWYQQKSSQAPKLLFHYYDKDFNNEADTPDNFQSRRPNTSFCFLDIRSPGLGDTAMYLCATSNTENNEQYFGPGTRLLVL.

The chain has TRBV12-3 or TRBV12-4 and TRBJ1-5, with D possibly being TRBD1 (5 bases). The CDR3 loop spans 16 amino acids. Between the trimmed V and J ends, which lost 6 bases and 0 bases, there was a span of 15 bases. CDR3 sequence (DNA): TGTGCCAGCAGATCCTCGTGGGGGAGTAGCAATCAGCCCCAGCATTTT. This encodes CASRSSWGSSNQPQHF.

In nucleotides, the CDR3 is TGTGCCATTCAACGGGGGACTAGCGGCACAGATACGCAGTATTTT. Translated, it gives CAIQRGTSGTDTQYF. The chain carries TRBV2 and TRBJ2-3, with 10 bases fitting TRBD2. With V trimmed by 10 bases and J by 1 base, 8 bases remained unmatched. CDR1 and CDR2 from the germline V gene are SNHLY and FYNNEI. The CDR3 extends over 15 amino acids.

CDR3 residues: CASSLDPTDTQYF. The CDR3 DNA follows: TGTGCCAGCAGCTTAGATCCTACAGATACGCAGTATTTT. This rearrangement joins TRBV11-2 to TRBJ2-3, with unresolved D. This CDR3 is 13 amino acids long. Trimming left V 0 bases short and J 3 bases short, with 4 bases between. Looked up from germline, CDR1 is SGHAT and CDR2 is FQNNGV. Filled out from reference TRBV11-2 and TRBJ2-3, the complete variable domain reads EAGVAQSPRYKIIEKRQSVAFWCNPISGHATLYWYQQILGQGPKLLIQFQNNGVVDDSQLPKDRFSAERLKGVDSTLKIQPAKLEDSAVYLCASSLDPTDTQYFGPGTRLTVL.

This clonotype came up many times. This rearrangement joins TRBV5-1 to TRBJ2-7; 12 nucleotides match TRBD2. Germline lookup yields CDR1 SGHRS and CDR2 YFSETQ. The CDR3 spans 17 residues. J gave up 0 bases and V 4 bases, and 8 bases lay outside the gene matches. The DNA for the CDR3 is TGCGCCAGCAGCCGCTGGACTAGCGGGGATTACTCCTACGAGCAGTACTTC. Its translation is CASSRWTSGDYSYEQYF.

This clonotype was observed at least ten times. This chain connects TRBV18 to TRBJ2-5; D is unresolved. Germline V lookup: CDR1 KGHSH, CDR2 LQKENI. The germline V and J ends were trimmed by 0 bases and 4 bases, with 9 bases remaining between them. This CDR3 comprises 14 residues. The CDR3 region has the DNA TGTGCCAGCTCACCACCGGGTGTGGGAGAGACCCAGTACTTC. This encodes CASSPPGVGETQYF.

This clonotype was observed at least ten times. V and J are TRBV5-1 and TRBJ2-5, with unresolved D. This CDR3 is built from 14 residues. Germline assignment: CDR1 SGHRS and CDR2 YFSETQ. Between the trimmed V and J ends, which lost 0 bases and 0 bases, there was a span of 6 bases. CDR3 nucleotide sequence: TGCGCCAGCAGCTTGGAGTCGTACCAAGAGACCCAGTACTTC. It codes for CASSLESYQETQYF.

The table lists this clonotype with many counts. This chain uses TRBV29-1 with TRBJ1-2; 9 bases line up with TRBD1. J was trimmed by 8 bases and V by 6 bases; bases with no gene match: 7. Germline lookup yields CDR1 SQVTM and CDR2 ANQGSEA. The CDR3 has 12 amino acids. CDR3 region: CSVMDRGKGYTF. CDR3 in DNA: TGCAGCGTAATGGACAGGGGAAAAGGCTACACCTTC.

In the case of this clonotype: A much larger clone differs by one base, so this may be a read error. V gene TRBV7-2 combines with J gene TRBJ1-2; 7 positions match TRBD1. In germline, CDR1 is SGHTA, CDR2 FQGNSA. Trimming removed 5 bases from V and 6 bases from J; junction bases left unmatched: 9. The length of the CDR3 is 14 residues. CDR3 sequence (DNA): TGTGCCAGCAGCGGGGGGACAGCCAACCATGGCTACACCTTC. Its protein is CASSGGTANHGYTF.

This clonotype occurred many times. The rearrangement uses TRBV29-1 and TRBJ2-5; D perhaps matches TRBD2 (5 bases). The germline gives CDR1 SQVTM, CDR2 ANQGSEA. The CDR3 runs 13 residues. V lost 5 bases and J lost 3, with 13 bases in between. The CDR3 protein is CSVRGSAEETQYF. DNA for the CDR3: TGCAGCGTTCGGGGTTCGGCAGAAGAGACCCAGTACTTC.

This clonotype has only a few counts. The chain uses TRBV7-2 and TRBJ2-3; possibly TRBD2 for D (6 bases). The germline CDR1 and CDR2 sequences are SGHTA and FQGNSA. V lost 4 bases to trimming and J lost 5 bases, with 10 bases between them. There are 13 residues in the CDR3. The CDR3 sequence: CASSYLAVDTQYF. The CDR3 nucleotides are TGTGCCAGCAGCTACTTAGCGGTAGATACGCAGTATTTT.

This clonotype occurred a few times. This clone may be a read error of a much larger clone one base away. The chain recombines TRBV12-3 or TRBV12-4 with TRBJ2-1; no clear D. The germline V and J ends were trimmed by 3 bases and 10 bases, with 10 bases remaining between them. The CDR3 is made up of 12 amino acids. The chain's CDR3 is CASSFTPYEQFF. DNA of the CDR3: TGTGCCAGCAGTTTTACACCCTACGAGCAGTTCTTC.

This clonotype was observed at least ten times. The chain couples TRBV14 to TRBJ2-1; 10 nucleotides match TRBD2. CDR1 is SGHDN and CDR2 is FVKESK in the germline V gene. The CDR3 loop spans 16 amino acids. J lost 4 bases, V lost 4 bases, and 7 bases had no gene match. The DNA for the CDR3 is TGTGCCAGCAGCCCCCTTGGTAGCGGGGGGTACAATGAGCAGTTCTTC. It codes for CASSPLGSGGYNEQFF.

CDR3 bases: TGTGCCAGCAGTTTGCGGGCTAGCGGGGGGGAGGATGAGCAGTTCTTC. Translating it yields CASSLRASGGEDEQFF. V is TRBV28 and J is TRBJ2-1; the match to TRBD2 covers 12 bases. V shed 3 bases, J shed 8 bases, and the junction held 8 bases outside the gene matches. CDR1 is MDHEN, CDR2 SYDVKM, per germline. The CDR3 runs to 16 residues.